A single sample gave rise to the 23 T cell receptor beta chains below, sequenced in a study of cytomegalovirus exposure and HLA in healthy donors. Primers for the PCR totalled 60 Vbeta and 13 Jbeta. The method was immunoSEQ multiplex PCR; TCRdb's version includes in-frame clones alone and lacks a portion of them. With under 40,000 clones in the sample, the ten largest clones hold about 3%. Sequencing was performed on PBMCs. The receptors stem from a woman in her 40s in good health and CMV-seropositive.

The chain uses TRBV11-3 and TRBJ2-1; 7 positions match TRBD2. The CDR3 is 14 residues long. From germline, CDR1 is SGHNT and CDR2 YENEEA. Unmatched junction bases numbered 4, after V lost 5 bases and J lost 3 bases. The CDR3 DNA follows: TGTGCCAGCAGCGCCGGGACTAACTACAATGAGCAGTTCTTC. Protein: CASSAGTNYNEQFF.

The chain joins TRBV29-1 to TRBJ2-5; the D gene is possibly TRBD2 (6 bases). The V end was cut by 2 bases, the J end by 1 base, with 20 bases between. Germline V gives CDR1 SQVTM, CDR2 ANQGSEA. The CDR3 spans 17 residues. Written as DNA, the CDR3 is TGCAGCGTTGAATGGTATCGTCGAGGGAGGCCCCAAGAGACCCAGTACTTC. Translated, it gives CSVEWYRRGRPQETQYF.

This chain connects TRBV2 to TRBJ2-1, with TRBD2 matching over 11 bases. This CDR3 is built from 14 residues. Trimming at V came to 5 bases and at J to 7 bases, leaving 4 bases not matched to a gene. Germline V gives CDR1 SNHLY, CDR2 FYNNEI. The CDR3 DNA reads TGTGCCAGCAGTCGTAGCGGGAGGGAGAATGAGCAGTTCTTC. It yields the protein CASSRSGRENEQFF.

J is TRBJ2-2 and V is TRBV15, with D uncertain. V gave up 0 bases and J gave up 6 bases, with 11 bases separating them. This CDR3 contains 15 residues. CDR1 is LNHNV, CDR2 YYDKDF, per germline (reference sequence). CDR3 DNA sequence: TGTGCCACCAGCAGAGATGTAGAGGCGGCCGGGGAGCTGTTTTTT. Amino acids: CATSRDVEAAGELFF.

The CDR3, as DNA: TGTGCCACTACGACCGTCGGGGTAGGCTACGAGCAGTACTTC. Amino acid sequence: CATTTVGVGYEQYF. The chain uses TRBV2 and TRBJ2-7, with D maybe TRBD2 (5 bases). The germline V gene encodes CDR1 SNHLY and CDR2 FYNNEI. The CDR3 totals 14 residues. Trimming removed 10 bases from V and 3 bases from J, with 19 bases in between.

The chain has TRBV5-1 and TRBJ2-1; TRBD1 agrees at 7 bases. Looked up from germline, CDR1 is SGHRS and CDR2 is YFSETQ. V trimming: 3 bases; J trimming: 2 bases; junction bases outside the gene matches: 8. The CDR3 loop spans 16 amino acids. CDR3 nucleotide sequence: TGCGCCAGCAGCTCTACCGGGACAGCCACCTACAATGAGCAGTTCTTC. Residues: CASSSTGTATYNEQFF.

This chain uses TRBV7-2 with TRBJ2-3; the D gene is possibly TRBD2 (6 bases). Between the trimmed V and J ends, which lost 0 bases and 3 bases, there was a span of 7 bases. This CDR3 has 14 residues. Germline-derived CDR1 and CDR2 are SGHTA and FQGNSA. CDR3 coding DNA: TGTGCCAGCAGCTTAGCCCGGGGGACAGATACGCAGTATTTT. This gives the protein CASSLARGTDTQYF.

The rearrangement uses TRBV10-3 and TRBJ2-1, with 12 positions matching TRBD2. The junction had 1 base not matched to a gene; V was cut back by 3 bases and J by 7 bases. In germline, CDR1 is ENHRY, CDR2 SYGVKD. The CDR3 is 14 amino acids. CDR3 residues: CAISEGTSGNEQFF. As DNA, the CDR3 is TGTGCCATCAGTGAAGGGACTAGCGGGAATGAGCAGTTCTTC.

The DNA for the CDR3 is TGTGCCAGCAGCTTAGGGTTTAGGCGCGGGAGAGCCCAAGAGACCCAGTACTTC. Translating it yields CASSLGFRRGRAQETQYF. V gene TRBV7-4 combines with J gene TRBJ2-5, with 7 bases aligning to TRBD2. The CDR3 length is 18 residues. Germline V gene sequence: CDR1 SGHVT, CDR2 SQSDAQ. Losses at the gene ends were 1 base for V and 1 base for J; bases not matched to a gene: 12.

The rearrangement joins TRBV7-2 to TRBJ1-5, with a tentative D call TRBD1 (6 bases). V shed 4 bases and J shed 4 bases, with 8 bases lying between them. Germline V CDR1 and CDR2: SGHTA, FQGNSA. CDR3 length equals 13 residues. CDR3 coding DNA: TGTGCCAGCAGCTCGGGACAAAATCAGCCCCAGCATTTT. Translating gives CASSSGQNQPQHF.

The chain links TRBV19 to TRBJ2-7; a possible D gene is TRBD2 (5 bases). Trimming pared 1 base from V and 6 bases from J, leaving 7 bases between. This CDR3 region has 12 residues. Germline V lookup: CDR1 LNHDA, CDR2 SQIVND (reference sequence). CDR3 protein: CASSIGGSEQYF. CDR3 nucleotide sequence: TGTGCCAGTAGTATAGGAGGGTCCGAGCAGTACTTC.

The V and J genes are TRBV5-1 and TRBJ2-3; 8 bases are a match to TRBD2. With 4 bases clipped from V and 1 base from J, the junction kept 5 bases outside the gene matches. The CDR3 spans 15 residues. In germline, CDR1 is SGHRS, CDR2 YFSETQ. The CDR3 sequence is CASSTGLAGTDTQYF. The DNA of the CDR3 is TGCGCCAGCAGCACTGGACTAGCTGGCACAGATACGCAGTATTTT.

The chain couples TRBV27 to TRBJ1-2, with 8 nucleotides matching TRBD1. Germline V lookup: CDR1 MNHEY, CDR2 SMNVEV (reference sequence). This CDR3 region has 15 residues. With 5 bases clipped from V and 3 bases from J, the junction kept 8 bases outside the gene matches. DNA of the CDR3: TGTGCCAGCAGTGCCCAACAGGGGGAGTACTATGGCTACACCTTC. Its protein product is CASSAQQGEYYGYTF.

The CDR3 loop reads CASSLPYWSEQYF. The DNA for the CDR3 is TGTGCCAGCAGCTTACCTTACTGGAGCGAGCAGTACTTC. This chain links TRBV28 with TRBJ2-7; no clear D gene. This CDR3 has 13 amino acids. V lost 6 bases and J 6 bases, leaving 15 bases between the germline ends. Germline CDR1 reads MDHEN; CDR2 reads SYDVKM.

This sequence joins TRBV4-3 and TRBJ2-1; 7 bases agree with TRBD2. The V gene end was trimmed by 4 bases and the J gene end by 7 bases; junction bases not matched to a gene: 10. The CDR3 has 15 residues. The germline gives CDR1 LGHNA, CDR2 YSLEER. CDR3 loop: CASSRNPGRGNEQFF. CDR3 coding DNA: TGCGCCAGCAGCCGCAACCCGGGGCGGGGGAATGAGCAGTTCTTC.

The chain has TRBV18 and TRBJ2-1, with 11 bases aligning to TRBD2. The CDR3 covers 16 residues. Germline-derived CDR1 and CDR2 are KGHSH and LQKENI. V was clipped by 6 bases and J by 9 bases; unmatched bases: 13. CDR3 protein: CASSLTSGRGRSEQFF. DNA of the CDR3: TGTGCCAGCTCGCTCACTAGCGGGAGAGGGCGCAGTGAGCAGTTCTTC. Supplemented by reference TRBV18 and TRBJ2-1, the full variable domain reads NAGVMQNPRHLVRRRGQEARLRCSPMKGHSHVYWYRQLPEEGLKFMVYLQKENIIDESGMPKERFSAEFPKEGPSILRIQQVVRGDSAAYFCASSLTSGRGRSEQFFGPGTRLTVL.

The chain joins TRBV18 to TRBJ2-7; 7 nucleotides match TRBD1. The length of the CDR3 is 15 residues. V shed 3 bases and J 3 bases; nucleotides not matched to a gene: 8. Per germline, CDR1 KGHSH and CDR2 LQKENI. The DNA for the CDR3 is TGTGCCAGCTCACCTCCAGGGGGAAGGGGCTACGAGCAGTACTTC. The encoded protein is CASSPPGGRGYEQYF.

V is TRBV4-2 and J is TRBJ2-1; possibly TRBD2 for D (6 bases). The CDR3 length is 19 residues. The V gene's germline CDR1 is LGHNA and CDR2 YNFKEQ. V dropped 5 bases and J dropped 0 bases, with 23 bases sitting between them. CDR3 bases: TGTGCCAGCAGCGGCGGACTAAATTCGGTCCAAAGCTCCTACAATGAGCAGTTCTTC. It yields the protein CASSGGLNSVQSSYNEQFF.

The J gene is TRBJ2-2, the V gene TRBV30; 9 bases are a match to TRBD2. The germline gives CDR1 GTSNPN, CDR2 SVGIG (reference sequence). Trimming cost V 2 bases and J 9 bases; bases outside gene matches: 4. The CDR3 sequence is 13 residues long. The CDR3 DNA follows: TGTGCCTGGAGTACCGGGACTAGCAGGGAGCTGTTTTTT. Translated: CAWSTGTSRELFF.

The rearrangement joins TRBV7-8 to TRBJ2-5; possibly TRBD1 for D (5 bases). The V gene lost 4 bases and the J gene lost 5 bases, with 23 bases spanning the gap. CDR3 length equals 17 residues. The germline V gene encodes CDR1 SGHVS and CDR2 FQNEAQ. As DNA, the CDR3 is TGTGCCAGCAGCTGGGGCAGGCCGGGCAACCAAGAGGAGACCCAGTACTTC. Translating gives CASSWGRPGNQEETQYF.

J is TRBJ1-1 and V is TRBV4-2; D is perhaps TRBD1 (6 bases). The CDR3 runs to 14 residues. The V end was cut by 3 bases, the J end by 5 bases, with 13 bases between. Germline V CDR1 and CDR2: LGHNA, YNFKEQ. CDR3 sequence reads: CASSHNREGTEAFF. CDR3 in DNA: TGTGCCAGCAGCCATAACAGGGAGGGGACTGAAGCTTTCTTT.

V is TRBV9 and J is TRBJ2-7, with D perhaps TRBD2 (5 bases). This CDR3 contains 14 residues. Germline lookup yields CDR1 SGDLS and CDR2 YYNGEE. Trimming shortened V by 2 bases and J by 5 bases, and 14 bases separated the two germline ends. CDR3 coding DNA: TGTGCCAGCAGCGTGACGGGGAGCACTGACGAGCAGTACTTC. This sequence encodes CASSVTGSTDEQYF.

The V gene is TRBV30, the J gene TRBJ2-7, with 8 bases that match TRBD1. Germline CDR1 and CDR2: GTSNPN and SVGIG (reference sequence). The CDR3 covers 13 residues. V lost 4 bases and J lost 0; bases outside the gene matches: 2. The CDR3 nucleotides are TGTGCCTGGACGGGACAGGACTCCTACGAGCAGTACTTC. Translating it yields CAWTGQDSYEQYF.